The clone carrying this T cell receptor (beta chain) was seen just once. This entry is derived from a study of blood T cells in healthy people across ages. A J-beta primer mix and a sample-barcoded 5' primer were used in a second PCR of roughly 6 to 12 cycles. Each CDR3 protein is one row after TCRdb ran MiXCR on the 5' RACE reads. Of fewer than 750,000 distinct CDR3 sequences in the sample, roughly half were seen once. This CDR3 is 15 amino acids long. Between the trimmed V and J ends, which lost 8 bases and 0 bases, there was a span of 16 bases. The V gene's germline CDR1 is SGHAT and CDR2 FQDESV (reference sequence).

This TCR derives from a woman older than 75 in good health. The chain recombines TRBV11-1 with TRBJ1-2; tentative D call: TRBD1 (5 bases). Sequenced input: blood. As DNA, the CDR3 is TGTGCCAGCCGGCTCAGCGGGGCTTCTAACTATGGCTACACCTTC. Its translation is CASRLSGASNYGYTF.